This T cell receptor (beta chain) is drawn from a study of blood T cells in healthy people across ages. General observations from the study: Long-lived donors had more naive CD4+ cells and higher diversity than aged donors.

Comments on this clonotype: Its specificity is not known. Being one base from a much bigger clone, this may be a read error.

Using a J-beta primer mix together with a sample-barcoded 5' primer, a second PCR was run for roughly 6 to 11 cycles. The authors tagged each cDNA molecule using a template-switch adaptor with 12 random nucleotides. MiXCR, applied by TCRdb to the 5' RACE reads, yields one record per CDR3 protein. The sample holds 1.4 million or so distinct CDR3 sequences, less than 45% seen once. With 7 bases removed from V and 8 bases from J, the gap between germline ends came to 20 bases. This CDR3 contains 14 residues. Germline loops: CDR1 SNHLY, CDR2 FYNNEI. Input material: blood. This TCR derives from a woman aged 18 to 35 in good health. The rearrangement joins TRBV2 to TRBJ1-2; D might be TRBD1 (6 bases). This CDR3 reads CASNVGGTFGGYTF. The CDR3 DNA follows: TGTGCCAGCAATGTGGGGGGGACATTTGGAGGCTACACCTTC.